Listed below are T cell receptor beta chains from one sample, sequenced in a study of siplizumab effects on memory and regulatory T cells. This table comes from immunoSEQ multiplex PCR, and its TCRdb copy is limited to in-frame clones, with some not included. The data show 100,000 or so clones, about 94% seen once. Sequencing was carried out using non-Treg CD4+ T cells sorted from blood. The receptors were gathered from a human donor in good health. Both conserved end residues are part of each CDR3.

V gene: TRBV2; J gene: TRBJ1-5; CDR3 protein: CASSGQGYSNQPQHF
V gene: TRBV29-1; J gene: TRBJ2-5; CDR3 protein: CSAQKGTGGLETQYF
V gene: TRBV5-1; J gene: TRBJ1-2; CDR3 protein: CASRETGGQNYGYTF
V gene: TRBV5-5; J gene: TRBJ1-4; CDR3 protein: CASSLGQVANEKLFF
V gene: TRBV13; J gene: TRBJ2-5; CDR3 protein: CASSLGQETQYF
V gene: TRBV4-3; J gene: TRBJ2-1; CDR3 protein: CASSRQGLGVEQFF
V gene: TRBV29-1; J gene: TRBJ2-5; CDR3 protein: CSVAKETQYF
V gene: TRBV7-2; J gene: TRBJ2-5; CDR3 protein: CASSLGTGGGETQYF
V gene: TRBV4-1; J gene: TRBJ1-2; CDR3 protein: CASSHFPTDGYTF
V gene: TRBV10-3; J gene: TRBJ1-1; CDR3 protein: CAISPYEADSMNTEAFF
V gene: TRBV11-2; J gene: TRBJ1-5; CDR3 protein: CASSRTGYSNQPQHF
V gene: TRBV7-2; J gene: TRBJ2-7; CDR3 protein: CASSLTGQFSYEQYF
V gene: TRBV7-3; J gene: TRBJ2-3; CDR3 protein: CASSPQAGSTDTQYF
V gene: TRBV6-6; J gene: TRBJ1-1; CDR3 protein: CASSAKLNTEAFF
V gene: TRBV14; J gene: TRBJ1-2; CDR3 protein: CASSQDSGKVRYGYTF
V gene: TRBV19; J gene: TRBJ1-1; CDR3 protein: CASSIARMEAFF
V gene: TRBV2; J gene: TRBJ2-1; CDR3 protein: CASSPRGGSSYNEQFF
V gene: TRBV28; J gene: TRBJ2-7; CDR3 protein: CASSLEGEQYF
V gene: TRBV7-9; J gene: TRBJ1-4; CDR3 protein: CASSTLLPTNEKLFF
V gene: TRBV29-1; J gene: TRBJ1-2; CDR3 protein: CSVGVGSTGGYTF
V gene: TRBV6-5; J gene: TRBJ1-5; CDR3 protein: CASSYGTGGGQPQHF
V gene: TRBV10-3; J gene: TRBJ1-3; CDR3 protein: CAIRTTGNTIYF